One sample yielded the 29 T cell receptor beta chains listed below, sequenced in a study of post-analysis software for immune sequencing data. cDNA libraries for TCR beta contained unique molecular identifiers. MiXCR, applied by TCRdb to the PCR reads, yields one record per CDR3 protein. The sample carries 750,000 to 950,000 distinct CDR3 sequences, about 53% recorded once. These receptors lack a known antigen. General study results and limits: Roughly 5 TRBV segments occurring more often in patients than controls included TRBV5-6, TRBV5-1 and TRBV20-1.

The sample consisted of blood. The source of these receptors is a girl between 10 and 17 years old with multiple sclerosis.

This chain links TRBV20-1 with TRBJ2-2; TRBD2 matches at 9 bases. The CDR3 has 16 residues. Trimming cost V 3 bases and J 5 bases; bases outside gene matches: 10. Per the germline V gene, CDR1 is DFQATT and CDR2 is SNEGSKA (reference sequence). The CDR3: CSASPGLAGRTGELFF. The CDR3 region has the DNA TGCAGTGCTAGCCCGGGACTAGCCGGCAGGACCGGGGAGCTGTTTTTT.

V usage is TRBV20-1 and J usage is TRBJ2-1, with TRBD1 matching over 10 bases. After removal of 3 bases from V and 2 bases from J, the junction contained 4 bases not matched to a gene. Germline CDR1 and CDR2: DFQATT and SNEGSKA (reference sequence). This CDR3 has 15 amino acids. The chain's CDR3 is CSARGGQGAYNEQFF. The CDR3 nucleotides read TGCAGTGCTAGGGGAGGACAGGGGGCCTACAATGAGCAGTTCTTC.

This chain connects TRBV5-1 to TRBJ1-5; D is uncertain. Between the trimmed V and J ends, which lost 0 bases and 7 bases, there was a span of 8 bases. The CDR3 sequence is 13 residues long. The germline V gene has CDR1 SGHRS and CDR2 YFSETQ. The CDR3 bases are TGCGCCAGCAGCTTGGGGGATCGGCAGCCCCAGCATTTT. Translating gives CASSLGDRQPQHF.

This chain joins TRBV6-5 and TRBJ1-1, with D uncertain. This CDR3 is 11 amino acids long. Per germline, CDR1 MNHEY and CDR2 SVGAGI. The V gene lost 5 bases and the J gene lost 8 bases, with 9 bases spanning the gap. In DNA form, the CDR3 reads TGTGCCAGCAGTCAAAACTTCGAAGCTTTCTTT. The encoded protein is CASSQNFEAFF.

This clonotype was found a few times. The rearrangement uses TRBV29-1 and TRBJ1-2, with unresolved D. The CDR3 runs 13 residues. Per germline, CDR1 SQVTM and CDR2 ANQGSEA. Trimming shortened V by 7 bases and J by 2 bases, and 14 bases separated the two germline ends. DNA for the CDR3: TGCAGCGCCGAAGCAGAGTTCAACTATGGCTACACCTTC. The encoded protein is CSAEAEFNYGYTF.

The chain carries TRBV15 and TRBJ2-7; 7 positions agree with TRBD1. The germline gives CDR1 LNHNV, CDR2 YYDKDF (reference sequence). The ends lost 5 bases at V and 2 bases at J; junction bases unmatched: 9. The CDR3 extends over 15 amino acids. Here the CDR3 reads CATSSISQGAYEQYF. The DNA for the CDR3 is TGTGCCACCAGCTCGATCTCCCAGGGGGCCTACGAGCAGTACTTC.

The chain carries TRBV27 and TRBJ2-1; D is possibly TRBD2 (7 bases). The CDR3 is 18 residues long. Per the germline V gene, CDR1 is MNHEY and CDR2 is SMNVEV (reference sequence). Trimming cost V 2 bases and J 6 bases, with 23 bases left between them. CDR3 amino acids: CASSLRGGWGALLNEQFF. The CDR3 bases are TGTGCCAGCAGTTTAAGGGGGGGATGGGGGGCCCTCCTCAATGAGCAGTTCTTC.

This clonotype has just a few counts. The CDR3 bases are TGTGCCAGCAGCGAGAGGGCAAGCTCCTACAATGAGCAGTTCTTC. As protein: CASSERASSYNEQFF. The rearrangement uses TRBV7-2 and TRBJ2-1; tentatively, D is TRBD2 (5 bases). Between the trimmed V and J ends, which lost 5 bases and 0 bases, there was a span of 11 bases. CDR3 length equals 15 residues. Germline values: CDR1 SGHTA, CDR2 FQGNSA.

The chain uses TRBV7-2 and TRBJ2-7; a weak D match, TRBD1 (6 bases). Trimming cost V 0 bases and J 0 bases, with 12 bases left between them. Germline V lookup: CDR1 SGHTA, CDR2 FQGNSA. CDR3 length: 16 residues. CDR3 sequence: CASSLAWRGGSYEQYF. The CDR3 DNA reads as TGTGCCAGCAGCTTAGCGTGGAGAGGGGGCTCCTACGAGCAGTACTTC.

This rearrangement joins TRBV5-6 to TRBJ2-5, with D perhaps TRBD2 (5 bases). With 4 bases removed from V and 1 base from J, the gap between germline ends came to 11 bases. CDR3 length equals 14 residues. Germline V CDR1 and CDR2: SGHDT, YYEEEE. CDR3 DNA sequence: TGTGCCAGCAGCAGCCCTAGCATCCAAGAGACCCAGTACTTC. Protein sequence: CASSSPSIQETQYF.

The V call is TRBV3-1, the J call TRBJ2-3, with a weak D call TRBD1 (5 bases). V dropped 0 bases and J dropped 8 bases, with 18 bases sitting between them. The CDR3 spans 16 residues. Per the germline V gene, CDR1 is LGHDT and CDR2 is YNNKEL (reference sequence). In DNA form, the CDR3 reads TGTGCCAGCAGCCAAGATAGGGGCGCGAATCTGGGTACGCAGTATTTT. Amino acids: CASSQDRGANLGTQYF.

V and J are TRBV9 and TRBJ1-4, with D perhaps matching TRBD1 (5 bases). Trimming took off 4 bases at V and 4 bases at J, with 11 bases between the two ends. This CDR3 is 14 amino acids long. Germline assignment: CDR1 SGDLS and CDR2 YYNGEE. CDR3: CASSSEGLNEKLFF. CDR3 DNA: TGTGCCAGCAGCTCGGAGGGGCTTAATGAAAAACTGTTTTTT. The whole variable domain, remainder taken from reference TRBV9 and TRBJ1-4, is DSGVTQTPKHLITATGQRVTLRCSPRSGDLSVYWYQQSLDQGLQFLIQYYNGEERAKGNILERFSAQQFPDLHSELNLSSLELGDSALYFCASSSEGLNEKLFFGSGTQLSVL.

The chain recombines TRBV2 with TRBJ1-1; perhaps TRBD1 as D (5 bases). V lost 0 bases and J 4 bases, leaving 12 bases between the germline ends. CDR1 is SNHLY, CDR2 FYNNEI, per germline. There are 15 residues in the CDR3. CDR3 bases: TGTGCCAGCAGTGAAGCGCTTGGGGGTATCACTGAAGCTTTCTTT. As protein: CASSEALGGITEAFF.

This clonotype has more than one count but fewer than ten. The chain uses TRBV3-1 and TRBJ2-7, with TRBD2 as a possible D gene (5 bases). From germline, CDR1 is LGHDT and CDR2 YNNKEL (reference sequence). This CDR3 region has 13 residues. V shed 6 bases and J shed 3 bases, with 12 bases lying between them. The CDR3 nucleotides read TGTGCCAGCAGGCAGGACGGGGACTACGAGCAGTACTTC. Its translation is CASRQDGDYEQYF.

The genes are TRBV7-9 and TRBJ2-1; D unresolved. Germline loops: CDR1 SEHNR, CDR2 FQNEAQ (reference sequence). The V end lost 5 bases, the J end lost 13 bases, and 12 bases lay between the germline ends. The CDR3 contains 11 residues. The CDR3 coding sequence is TGTGCCAGCAGCCCTCAAGAGACCCAGTTCTTC. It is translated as CASSPQETQFF.

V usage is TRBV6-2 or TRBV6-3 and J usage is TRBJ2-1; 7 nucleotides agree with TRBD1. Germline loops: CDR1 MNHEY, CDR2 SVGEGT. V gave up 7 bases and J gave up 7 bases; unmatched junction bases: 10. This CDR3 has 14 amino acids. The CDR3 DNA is TGTGCCAGCAAGTGGCAGGGGGATACGAATGAGCAGTTCTTC. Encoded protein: CASKWQGDTNEQFF.

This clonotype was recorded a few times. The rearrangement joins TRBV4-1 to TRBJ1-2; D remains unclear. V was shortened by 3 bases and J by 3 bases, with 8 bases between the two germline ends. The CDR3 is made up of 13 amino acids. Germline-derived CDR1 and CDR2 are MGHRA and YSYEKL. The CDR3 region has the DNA TGCGCCAGCAGCCAGAGGGCCTACTATGGCTACACCTTC. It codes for CASSQRAYYGYTF.

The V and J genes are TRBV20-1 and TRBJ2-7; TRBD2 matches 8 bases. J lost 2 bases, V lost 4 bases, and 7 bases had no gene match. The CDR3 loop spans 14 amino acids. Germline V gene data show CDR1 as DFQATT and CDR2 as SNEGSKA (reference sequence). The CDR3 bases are TGCAGTGCTAAGAAGGCGGGAGGTCCCTACGAGCAGTACTTC. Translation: CSAKKAGGPYEQYF.

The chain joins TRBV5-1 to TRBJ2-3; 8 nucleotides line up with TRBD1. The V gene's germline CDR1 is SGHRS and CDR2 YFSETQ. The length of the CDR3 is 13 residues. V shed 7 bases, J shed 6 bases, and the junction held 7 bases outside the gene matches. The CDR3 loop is CASRGQGEDTQYF. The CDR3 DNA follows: TGCGCCAGCCGCGGACAGGGTGAGGATACGCAGTATTTT.

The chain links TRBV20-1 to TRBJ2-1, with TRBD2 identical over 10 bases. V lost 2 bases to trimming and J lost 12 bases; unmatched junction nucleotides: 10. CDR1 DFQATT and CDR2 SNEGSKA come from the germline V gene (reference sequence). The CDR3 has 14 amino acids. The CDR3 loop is CSARWASGRGVQFF. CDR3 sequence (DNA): TGCAGTGCTAGATGGGCTAGCGGGAGAGGGGTGCAGTTCTTC.

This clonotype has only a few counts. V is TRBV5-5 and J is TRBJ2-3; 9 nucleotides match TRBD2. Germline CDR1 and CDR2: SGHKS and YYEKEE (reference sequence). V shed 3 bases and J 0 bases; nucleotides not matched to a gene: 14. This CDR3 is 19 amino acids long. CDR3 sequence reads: CASSSGLAKFFSSTDTQYF. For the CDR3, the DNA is TGTGCCAGCAGCTCGGGACTAGCCAAGTTTTTCTCTAGCACAGATACGCAGTATTTT.

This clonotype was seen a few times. The CDR3 here is CATSRERGSSYEQYF. CDR3 DNA: TGTGCCACCAGCAGAGAACGGGGGAGCTCCTACGAGCAGTACTTC. The chain employs TRBV15 and TRBJ2-7; maybe TRBD2 (6 bases). Trimming stripped 0 bases from V and 0 bases from J, with 9 bases between. This CDR3 has 15 amino acids. Germline V gene data show CDR1 as LNHNV and CDR2 as YYDKDF (reference sequence).

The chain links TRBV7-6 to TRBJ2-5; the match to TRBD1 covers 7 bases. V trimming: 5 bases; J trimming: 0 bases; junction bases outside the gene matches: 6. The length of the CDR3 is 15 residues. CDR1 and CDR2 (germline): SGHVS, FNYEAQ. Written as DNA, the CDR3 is TGTGCCAGCAGCCTGGTAGGGACAGACCAAGAGACCCAGTACTTC. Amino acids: CASSLVGTDQETQYF.

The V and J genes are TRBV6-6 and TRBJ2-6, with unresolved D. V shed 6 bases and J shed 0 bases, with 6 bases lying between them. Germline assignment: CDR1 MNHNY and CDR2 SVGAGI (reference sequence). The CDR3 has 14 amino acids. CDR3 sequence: CASRRRSGANVLTF. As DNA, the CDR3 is TGTGCCAGCAGACGACGCTCTGGGGCCAACGTCCTGACTTTC.

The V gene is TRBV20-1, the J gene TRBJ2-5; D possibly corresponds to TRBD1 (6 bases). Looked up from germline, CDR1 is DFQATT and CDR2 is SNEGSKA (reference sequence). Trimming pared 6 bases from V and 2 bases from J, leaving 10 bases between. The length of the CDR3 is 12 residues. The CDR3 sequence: CSALGQQETQYF. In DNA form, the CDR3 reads TGCAGTGCCTTAGGACAGCAAGAGACCCAGTACTTC.

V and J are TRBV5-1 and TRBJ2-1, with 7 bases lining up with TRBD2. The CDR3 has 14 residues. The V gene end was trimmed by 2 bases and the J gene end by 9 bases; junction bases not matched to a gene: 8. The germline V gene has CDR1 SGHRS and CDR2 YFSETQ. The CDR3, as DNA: TGCGCCAGCAGCTTAGGGAGGGCGGAAACTGAGCAGTTCTTC. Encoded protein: CASSLGRAETEQFF.

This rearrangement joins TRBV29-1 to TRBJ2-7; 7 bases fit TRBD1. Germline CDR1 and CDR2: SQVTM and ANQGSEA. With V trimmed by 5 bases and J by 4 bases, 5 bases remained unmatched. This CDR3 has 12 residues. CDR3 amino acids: CSVSNRGYEQYF. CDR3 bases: TGCAGCGTTTCGAACAGGGGTTACGAGCAGTACTTC.

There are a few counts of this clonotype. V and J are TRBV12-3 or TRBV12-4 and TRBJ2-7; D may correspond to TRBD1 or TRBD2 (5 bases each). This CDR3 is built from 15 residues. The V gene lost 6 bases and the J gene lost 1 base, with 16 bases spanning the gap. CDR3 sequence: CASSPRGELSYEQYF. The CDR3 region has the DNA TGTGCCAGCAGCCCAAGGGGAGAACTATCCTACGAGCAGTACTTC.

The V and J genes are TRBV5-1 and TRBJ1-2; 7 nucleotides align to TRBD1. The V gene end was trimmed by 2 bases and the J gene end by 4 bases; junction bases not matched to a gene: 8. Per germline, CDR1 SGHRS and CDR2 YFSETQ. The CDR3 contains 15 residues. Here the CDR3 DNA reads TGCGCCAGCAGCTTCGGACAGGCAGGGGGCTATGGCTACACCTTC. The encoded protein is CASSFGQAGGYGYTF.